The clone carrying this T cell receptor beta chain was seen many times. The TCR beta CDR3 region was amplified from genomic DNA, with two rounds of multiplex PCR being used for the amplification. Round one of PCR was performed, and it used primers specific to each TRBV and TRBJ gene. TCRdb reprocessed the multiplex PCR reads via MiXCR and lists one record per CDR3 protein. This sample has about 16,000 distinct CDR3 sequences; 44% occur once, and the top ten carry about 43%. This sample was included in a study of prognosis after radiotherapy for stage I lung cancer. Overall study context: The enrollment of patients with stage I non-small cell lung cancer occurred between April 2018 and 2019.

CDR3 length: 15 amino acids. Germline V gene sequence: CDR1 SGHRS, CDR2 YFSETQ. Losses at the gene ends were 1 base for V and 7 bases for J; bases not matched to a gene: 11. The receptor comes from a donor aged 50 or older with non-small cell lung cancer. The rearrangement links TRBV5-1 to TRBJ2-7, with 7 positions matching TRBD1. The sequencing used PBMCs, collected before or after stereotactic body radiation therapy (not recorded which). The CDR3 DNA reads as TGCGCCAGCAGCTTGTCAACAGGGGTTCCTCAAGAGCAGTACTTC. The encoded protein is CASSLSTGVPQEQYF.